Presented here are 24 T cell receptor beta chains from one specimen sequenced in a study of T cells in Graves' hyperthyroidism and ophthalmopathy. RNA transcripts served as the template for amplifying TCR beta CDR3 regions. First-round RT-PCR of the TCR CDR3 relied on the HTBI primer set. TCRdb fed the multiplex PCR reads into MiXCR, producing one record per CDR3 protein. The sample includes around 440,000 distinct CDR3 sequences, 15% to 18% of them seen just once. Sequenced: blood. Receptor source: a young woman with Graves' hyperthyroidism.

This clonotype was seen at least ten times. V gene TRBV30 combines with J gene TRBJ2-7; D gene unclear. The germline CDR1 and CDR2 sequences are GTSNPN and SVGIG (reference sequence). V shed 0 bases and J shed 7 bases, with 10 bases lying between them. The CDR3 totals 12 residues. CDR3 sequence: CAWSVWASEQYF. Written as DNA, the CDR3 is TGTGCCTGGAGTGTTTGGGCTTCTGAGCAGTACTTC.

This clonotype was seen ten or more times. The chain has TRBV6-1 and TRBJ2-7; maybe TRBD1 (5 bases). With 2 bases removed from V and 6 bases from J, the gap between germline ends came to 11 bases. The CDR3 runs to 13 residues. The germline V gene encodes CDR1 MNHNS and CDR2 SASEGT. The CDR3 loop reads CASSEQGEVEQYF. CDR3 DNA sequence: TGTGCCAGCAGTGAACAGGGTGAAGTCGAGCAGTACTTC.

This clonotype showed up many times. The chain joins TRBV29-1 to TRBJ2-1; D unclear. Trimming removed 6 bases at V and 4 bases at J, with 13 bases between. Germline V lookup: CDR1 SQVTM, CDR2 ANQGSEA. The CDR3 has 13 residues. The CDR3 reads CSVENEKYNEQFF. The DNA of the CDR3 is TGCAGCGTGGAGAACGAGAAATACAATGAGCAGTTCTTC.

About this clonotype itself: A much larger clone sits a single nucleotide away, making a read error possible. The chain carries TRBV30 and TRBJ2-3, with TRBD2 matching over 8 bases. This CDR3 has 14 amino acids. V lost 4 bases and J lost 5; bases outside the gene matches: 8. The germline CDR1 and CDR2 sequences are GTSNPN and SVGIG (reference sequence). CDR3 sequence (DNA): TGTGCCTGGATGCGAGCGCGGGGGGTAGATACGCAGTATTTT. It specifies CAWMRARGVDTQYF.

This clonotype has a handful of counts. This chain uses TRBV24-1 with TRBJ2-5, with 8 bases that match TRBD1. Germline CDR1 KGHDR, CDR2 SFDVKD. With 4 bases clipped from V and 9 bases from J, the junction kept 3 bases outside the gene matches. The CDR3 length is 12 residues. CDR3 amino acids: CATSDAQGAQYF. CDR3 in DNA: TGTGCCACCAGTGACGCACAGGGGGCCCAGTACTTC.

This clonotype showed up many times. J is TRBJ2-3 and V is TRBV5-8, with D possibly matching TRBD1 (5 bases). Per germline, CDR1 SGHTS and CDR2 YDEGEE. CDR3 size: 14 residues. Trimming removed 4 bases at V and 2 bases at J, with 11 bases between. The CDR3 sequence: CASSAGISTDTQYF. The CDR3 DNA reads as TGTGCCAGCAGCGCAGGGATCTCCACAGATACGCAGTATTTT.

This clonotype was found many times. CDR3 residues: CASSGSGGTTDTQYF. As DNA, the CDR3 is TGTGCCAGCAGTGGAAGCGGGGGGACCACAGATACGCAGTATTTT. The chain recombines TRBV2 with TRBJ2-3; 9 bases fit TRBD2. Germline CDR1 SNHLY, CDR2 FYNNEI. V trimming: 4 bases; J trimming: 2 bases; junction bases outside the gene matches: 4. The CDR3 has 15 amino acids.

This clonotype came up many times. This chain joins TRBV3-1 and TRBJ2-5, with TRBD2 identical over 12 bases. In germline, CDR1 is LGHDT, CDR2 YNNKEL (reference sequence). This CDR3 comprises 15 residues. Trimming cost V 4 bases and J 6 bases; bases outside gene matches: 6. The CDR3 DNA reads TGTGCCAGCAGCCGAGAGGGACTAGCGGGTCAGACCCAGTACTTC. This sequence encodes CASSREGLAGQTQYF.

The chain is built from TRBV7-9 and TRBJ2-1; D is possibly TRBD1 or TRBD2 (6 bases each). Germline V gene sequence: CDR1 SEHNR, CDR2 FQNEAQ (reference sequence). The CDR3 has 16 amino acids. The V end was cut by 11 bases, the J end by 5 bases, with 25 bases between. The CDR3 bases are TGTGCCGGCACCAATGGGGGGCGAGGTCGCGACAATGAGCAGTTCTTC. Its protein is CAGTNGGRGRDNEQFF.

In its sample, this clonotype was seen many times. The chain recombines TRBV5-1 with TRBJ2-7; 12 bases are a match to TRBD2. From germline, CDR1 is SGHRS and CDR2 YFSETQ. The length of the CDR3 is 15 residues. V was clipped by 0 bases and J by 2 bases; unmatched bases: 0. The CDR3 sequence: CASSLGLAGAYEQYF. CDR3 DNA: TGCGCCAGCAGCTTGGGACTAGCGGGGGCCTACGAGCAGTACTTC.

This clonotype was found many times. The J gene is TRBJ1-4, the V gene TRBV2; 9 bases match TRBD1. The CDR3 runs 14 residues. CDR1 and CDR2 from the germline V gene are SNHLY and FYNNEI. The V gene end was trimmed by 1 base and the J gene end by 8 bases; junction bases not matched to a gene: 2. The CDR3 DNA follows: TGTGCCAGCAGTGAAGAGGGACAGGGAGAAAAACTGTTTTTT. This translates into CASSEEGQGEKLFF.

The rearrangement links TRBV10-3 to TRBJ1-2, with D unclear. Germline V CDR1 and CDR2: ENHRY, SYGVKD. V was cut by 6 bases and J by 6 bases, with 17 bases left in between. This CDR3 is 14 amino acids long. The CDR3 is CAISDGNGNNGYTF. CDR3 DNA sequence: TGTGCCATCAGCGACGGCAACGGAAACAATGGCTACACCTTC.

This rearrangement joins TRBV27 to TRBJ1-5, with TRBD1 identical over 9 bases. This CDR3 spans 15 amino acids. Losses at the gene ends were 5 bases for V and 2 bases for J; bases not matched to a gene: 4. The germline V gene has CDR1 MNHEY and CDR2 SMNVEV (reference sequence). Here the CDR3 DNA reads TGTGCCAGCAGTACAGGGGGCGACCGCAATCAGCCCCAGCATTTT. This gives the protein CASSTGGDRNQPQHF.

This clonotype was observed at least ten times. This CDR3 reads CASSWGQWAVSPLHF. The CDR3 bases are TGTGCCAGCAGCTGGGGACAGTGGGCCGTTTCACCCCTCCACTTT. The chain combines TRBV7-9 with TRBJ1-6; 7 bases agree with TRBD1. The trim removed 4 bases at V and 9 bases at J, leaving 9 bases unmatched. CDR1 is SEHNR and CDR2 is FQNEAQ in the germline V gene (reference sequence). CDR3 length: 15 amino acids.

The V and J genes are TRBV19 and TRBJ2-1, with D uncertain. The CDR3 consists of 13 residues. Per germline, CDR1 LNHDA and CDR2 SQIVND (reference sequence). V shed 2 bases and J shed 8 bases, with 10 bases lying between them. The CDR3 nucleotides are TGTGCCAGTAGTATAAGTTTAGGGTATGAGCAGTTCTTC. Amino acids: CASSISLGYEQFF.

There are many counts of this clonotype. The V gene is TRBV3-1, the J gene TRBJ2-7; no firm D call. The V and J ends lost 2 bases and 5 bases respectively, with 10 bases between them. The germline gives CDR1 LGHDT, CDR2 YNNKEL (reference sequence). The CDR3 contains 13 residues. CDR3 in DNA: TGTGCCAGCAGCCAAAGGTCCGCCCACGAGCAGTACTTC. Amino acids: CASSQRSAHEQYF.

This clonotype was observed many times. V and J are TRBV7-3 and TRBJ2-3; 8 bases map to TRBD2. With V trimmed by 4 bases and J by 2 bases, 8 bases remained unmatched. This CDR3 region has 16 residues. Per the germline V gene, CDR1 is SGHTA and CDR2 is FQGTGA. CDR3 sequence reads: CASSSRAGASTDTQYF. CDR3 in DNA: TGTGCCAGCAGCTCTCGAGCGGGGGCCTCCACAGATACGCAGTATTTT.

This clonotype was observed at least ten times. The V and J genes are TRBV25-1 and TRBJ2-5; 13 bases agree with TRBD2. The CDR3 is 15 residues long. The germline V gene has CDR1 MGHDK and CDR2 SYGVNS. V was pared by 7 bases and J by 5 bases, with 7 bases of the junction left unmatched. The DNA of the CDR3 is TGTGCCAGCACTGTTACTAGCGGGAGGGCGGAGACCCAGTACTTC. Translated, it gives CASTVTSGRAETQYF.

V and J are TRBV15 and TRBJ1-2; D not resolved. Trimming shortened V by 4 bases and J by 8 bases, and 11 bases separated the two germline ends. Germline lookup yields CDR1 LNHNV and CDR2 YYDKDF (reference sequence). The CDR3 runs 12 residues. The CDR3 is CATSTTVGGYTF. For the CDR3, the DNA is TGTGCCACCAGCACGACTGTTGGCGGCTACACCTTC.

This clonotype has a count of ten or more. The DNA of the CDR3 is TGTGCCAGCAGCTGGGACAGGGGTGGCGGCTACACCTTC. It specifies CASSWDRGGGYTF. The V gene is TRBV7-2, the J gene TRBJ1-2; the match to TRBD1 covers 10 bases. This CDR3 spans 13 amino acids. V shed 4 bases, J shed 8 bases, and the junction held 4 bases outside the gene matches. Germline V gene sequence: CDR1 SGHTA, CDR2 FQGNSA.

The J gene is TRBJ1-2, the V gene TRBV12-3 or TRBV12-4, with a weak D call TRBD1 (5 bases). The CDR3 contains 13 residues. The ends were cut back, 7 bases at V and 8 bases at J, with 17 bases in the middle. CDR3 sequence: CASTVQEGYGYTF. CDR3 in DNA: TGTGCCAGCACCGTACAGGAGGGCTACGGCTACACCTTC.

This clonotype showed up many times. CDR3 in amino acids: CASSRDQETQYF. DNA of the CDR3: TGTGCCAGCAGCAGGGATCAAGAGACCCAGTACTTC. The chain recombines TRBV7-9 with TRBJ2-5; D is undetermined. This CDR3 spans 12 amino acids. V lost 5 bases to trimming and J lost 2 bases, with 6 bases between them. Germline CDR1 reads SEHNR; CDR2 reads FQNEAQ (reference sequence).

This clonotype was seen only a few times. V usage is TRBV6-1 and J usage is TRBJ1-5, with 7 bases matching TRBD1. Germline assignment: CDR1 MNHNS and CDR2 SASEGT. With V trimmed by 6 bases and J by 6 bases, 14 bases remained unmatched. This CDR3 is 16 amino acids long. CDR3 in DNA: TGTGCCAGCAGGCCCTCACAGGGGCGCGGGTCTCAGCCCCAGCATTTT. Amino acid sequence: CASRPSQGRGSQPQHF.

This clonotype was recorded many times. The CDR3 coding sequence is TGTGCCAGCAGCTTAGCTGGGACAGAGACCTATGGCTACACCTTC. It encodes CASSLAGTETYGYTF. V and J are TRBV7-8 and TRBJ1-2; 7 bases align to TRBD1. V shed 0 bases, J shed 4 bases, and the junction held 5 bases outside the gene matches. The CDR3 runs 15 residues. Per the germline V gene, CDR1 is SGHVS and CDR2 is FQNEAQ. Drawing the rest from reference TRBV7-8 and TRBJ1-2, the complete variable domain is GAGVSQSPRYKVAKRGQDVALRCDPISGHVSLFWYQQALGQGPEFLTYFQNEAQLDKSGLPSDRFFAERPEGSVSTLKIQRTQQEDSAVYLCASSLAGTETYGYTFGSGTRLTVV.